A single sample gave rise to the 2 T cell receptor beta chains below, sequenced in a study of blood T cell repertoires in COVID-19. Clones were read by immunoSEQ multiplex PCR, and TCRdb kept only the in-frame ones, dropping some. This sample has approximately 72,000 clones, with over 75% found just once. The sample comprised peripheral blood. The receptors come from a man aged 50 to 60 with acute or convalescent COVID-19.

This chain links TRBV5-1 with TRBJ1-4; 8 nucleotides agree with TRBD1. The germline CDR1 and CDR2 sequences are SGHRS and YFSETQ. This CDR3 comprises 14 residues. V dropped 0 bases and J dropped 8; count of bases not matched to a gene: 3. The CDR3: CASSLATGEEKLFF. CDR3 DNA sequence: TGCGCCAGCAGCTTGGCGACAGGGGAGGAAAAACTGTTTTTT.

This chain connects TRBV6-5 to TRBJ1-5; tentative D call: TRBD1 (6 bases). This CDR3 has 12 amino acids. The V gene lost 7 bases and the J gene lost 5 bases, with 9 bases spanning the gap. Germline V gene sequence: CDR1 MNHEY, CDR2 SVGAGI. CDR3 nucleotide sequence: TGTGCCAGCAAACAGGGCGATCAGCCCCAGCATTTT. Amino acids: CASKQGDQPQHF.